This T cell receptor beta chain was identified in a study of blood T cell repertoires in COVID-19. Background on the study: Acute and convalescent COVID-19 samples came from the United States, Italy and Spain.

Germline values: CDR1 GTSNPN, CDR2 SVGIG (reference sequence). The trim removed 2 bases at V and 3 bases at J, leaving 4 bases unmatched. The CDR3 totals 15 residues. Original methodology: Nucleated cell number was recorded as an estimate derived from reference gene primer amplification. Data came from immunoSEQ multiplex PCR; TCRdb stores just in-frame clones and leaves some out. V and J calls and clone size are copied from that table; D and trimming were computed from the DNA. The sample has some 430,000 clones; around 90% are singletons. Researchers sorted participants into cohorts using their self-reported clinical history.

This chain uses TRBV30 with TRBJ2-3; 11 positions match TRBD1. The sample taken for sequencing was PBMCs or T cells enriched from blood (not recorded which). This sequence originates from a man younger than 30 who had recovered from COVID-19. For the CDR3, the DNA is TGTGCCTGGAGTATCGGGACAGGGGGAACAGATACGCAGTATTTT. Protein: CAWSIGTGGTDTQYF.